Presented here are 18 T cell receptor beta chains from one specimen sequenced in a study of CD8+ T cells in alopecia areata. Treatment specified: oral pan-JAK inhibitor, 5-10 mg twice daily. RNA was isolated and reverse transcribed to cDNA, the sequencing template. Profiled with immunoSEQ multiplex PCR; TCRdb holds only in-frame clones, not every one. The repertoire includes fewer than 110,000 clones, 55% to 70% of them detected once, and roughly 15% sits in the top ten. The source was CD8+ T cells sorted from blood, collected between weeks 55 and 65, from a patient treated with tofacitinib. The origin of the receptors is a human donor with alopecia areata.

The genes are TRBV29-1 and TRBJ1-1; possibly TRBD1 for D (5 bases). The CDR3 is made up of 15 amino acids. V was clipped by 6 bases and J by 5 bases, with 22 bases between them. CDR1 and CDR2 from the germline V gene are SQVTM and ANQGSEA. The CDR3 here is CSVPVDWGRDTEAFF. For the CDR3, the DNA is TGCAGCGTCCCGGTGGATTGGGGACGAGATACTGAAGCTTTCTTT.

This clone was detected a few times. The chain joins TRBV12-5 to TRBJ1-2; 7 bases agree with TRBD1. CDR1 is LGHNT, CDR2 FRNRAP, per germline. The CDR3 consists of 17 residues. Germline trimming cut 0 bases from V and 2 bases from J; bases unmatched to any gene: 9. The CDR3 region has the DNA TGTGCTAGTGGTTTGGTAAGGGGGCAGGGGAGGAACTATGGCTACACCTTC. Translation gives CASGLVRGQGRNYGYTF.

The rearrangement joins TRBV25-1 to TRBJ2-1; D possibly corresponds to TRBD2 (6 bases). V was trimmed by 5 bases and J by 7 bases, leaving 15 bases between them. The CDR3 runs to 14 residues. Per germline, CDR1 MGHDK and CDR2 SYGVNS. The CDR3: CASSRDSMQNEQFF. The CDR3 DNA sequence: TGTGCCAGCAGTCGGGACTCGATGCAAAATGAGCAGTTCTTC.

The table lists this clone with a few counts. This sequence joins TRBV9 and TRBJ2-1; D remains ambiguous. There are 12 residues in the CDR3. Trimming stripped 3 bases from V and 10 bases from J, with 11 bases between. Germline lookup yields CDR1 SGDLS and CDR2 YYNGEE. CDR3 amino acids: CASSAWDREQFF. CDR3 nucleotides: TGTGCCAGCAGCGCTTGGGATCGCGAGCAGTTCTTC.

In DNA form, the CDR3 reads TGCGCCAGCAGCCCATCTAGCGGGGTATACGAGCAGTTCTTC. The encoded protein is CASSPSSGVYEQFF. This chain links TRBV4-1 with TRBJ2-1; 9 positions match TRBD2. Germline trimming cut 4 bases from V and 10 bases from J; bases unmatched to any gene: 8. The CDR3 consists of 14 residues. Germline CDR1 and CDR2: MGHRA and YSYEKL.

The rearrangement uses TRBV1 and TRBJ2-2; the D call in the table, TRBD1, was not verified against the DNA. TRBV1 is classified as a pseudogene. The CDR3 has 16 residues. The CDR3 loop reads CTSSQDLQVATGELFF. CDR3 nucleotide sequence: TGCACCAGCAGCCAAGATCTGCAGGTCGCCACCGGGGAGCTGTTTTTT.

This clone was seen a few times. The chain couples TRBV5-6 to TRBJ2-1; 11 nucleotides align to TRBD2. With V trimmed by 4 bases and J by 1 base, 4 bases remained unmatched. CDR1 and CDR2 (germline): SGHDT, YYEEEE. This CDR3 has 16 residues. This chain's CDR3 is CASSILAGESYNEQFF. DNA for the CDR3: TGTGCCAGCAGCATACTAGCGGGGGAATCCTACAATGAGCAGTTCTTC.

The chain recombines TRBV7-8 with TRBJ2-5, with D perhaps matching TRBD1 or TRBD2 (5 bases each). CDR3 length: 14 residues. Germline V CDR1 and CDR2: SGHVS, FQNEAQ. Trimming took off 1 base at V and 5 bases at J, with 11 bases between the two ends. The CDR3 sequence: CASSLVSGLETQYF. In nucleotides, the CDR3 is TGTGCCAGCAGCTTAGTTTCGGGGCTGGAGACCCAGTACTTC.

The chain is built from TRBV5-6 and TRBJ1-5; D is unclear. CDR3 length equals 13 residues. V was pared by 4 bases and J by 0 bases, with 5 bases between. Germline V CDR1 and CDR2: SGHDT, YYEEEE. CDR3 nucleotide sequence: TGTGCCAGCAGCACCCATAGCAATCAGCCCCAGCATTTT. Translation gives CASSTHSNQPQHF. The entire variable domain, with the rest obtained from reference TRBV5-6 and TRBJ1-5, is as follows: DAGVTQSPTHLIKTRGQQVTLRCSPKSGHDTVSWYQQALGQGPQFIFQYYEEEERQRGNFPDRFSGHQFPNYSSELNVNALLLGDSALYLCASSTHSNQPQHFGDGTRLSIL.

V is TRBV19 and J is TRBJ1-5, with a weak D call TRBD1 (5 bases). V lost 1 base and J 9 bases, leaving 16 bases between the germline ends. Germline CDR1 is LNHDA and CDR2 is SQIVND (reference sequence). The CDR3 covers 15 residues. CDR3 DNA sequence: TGTGCCAGTAGTATAGTCCGTGACAGACCTTTGCCCCAGCATTTT. This encodes CASSIVRDRPLPQHF.

This clone was observed a handful of times. The V and J genes are TRBV7-9 and TRBJ2-1; 14 bases fit TRBD2. V was pared by 11 bases and J by 5 bases, with 2 bases of the junction left unmatched. The CDR3 consists of 13 residues. Germline assignment: CDR1 SEHNR and CDR2 FQNEAQ (reference sequence). The chain's CDR3 is CAGTSGGNNEQFF. The CDR3 DNA reads TGTGCCGGGACTAGCGGGGGCAACAATGAGCAGTTCTTC.

This clone has just a few counts. The chain is built from TRBV10-3 and TRBJ2-1; weak D call: TRBD2 (5 bases). Per germline, CDR1 ENHRY and CDR2 SYGVKD. Trimming left V 1 base short and J 9 bases short, with 10 bases between. The CDR3 has 13 residues. The CDR3 region has the DNA TGTGCCATCAGTGAGTACCGACTAATTGAGCAGTTCTTC. This encodes CAISEYRLIEQFF.

This clone was detected a few times. In DNA form, the CDR3 reads TGTGCCAGCAGCAAAGCGCAGAGGGAGAACACTGAAGCTTTCTTT. It translates to CASSKAQRENTEAFF. This rearrangement joins TRBV21-1 to TRBJ1-1. TRBV21-1 is a recognized pseudogene. CDR3 length equals 15 residues.

The sample holds a few counts of this clone. The genes are TRBV4-3 and TRBJ1-6; D is ambiguous. In germline, CDR1 is LGHNA, CDR2 YSLEER. The germline V and J ends were trimmed by 1 base and 8 bases, with 15 bases remaining between them. The CDR3 is made up of 16 amino acids. DNA for the CDR3: TGCGCCAGCAGCCAAGTTCGGGAGGACCCCTATTCACCCCTCCACTTT. Protein: CASSQVREDPYSPLHF.

This clone was seen just once. This chain joins TRBV9 and TRBJ1-6, with a tentative D call TRBD1 (5 bases). Trimming stripped 3 bases from V and 6 bases from J, with 10 bases between. This CDR3 contains 14 residues. Germline V gene sequence: CDR1 SGDLS, CDR2 YYNGEE. CDR3: CASSGRQSNSPLHF. The CDR3 DNA is TGTGCCAGCAGCGGCCGACAGAGTAATTCACCCCTCCACTTT.

This clone was detected a few times. The rearrangement uses TRBV7-8 and TRBJ1-2; 7 nucleotides match TRBD1. The CDR3 contains 14 residues. The trim removed 5 bases at V and 4 bases at J, leaving 7 bases unmatched. Germline lookup yields CDR1 SGHVS and CDR2 FQNEAQ. CDR3 sequence: CASSETGRAYGYTF. For the CDR3, the DNA is TGTGCCAGCAGCGAGACAGGGAGGGCCTATGGCTACACCTTC. Variable domain in full (rest from reference TRBV7-8 and TRBJ1-2): GAGVSQSPRYKVAKRGQDVALRCDPISGHVSLFWYQQALGQGPEFLTYFQNEAQLDKSGLPSDRFFAERPEGSVSTLKIQRTQQEDSAVYLCASSETGRAYGYTFGSGTRLTVV.

This clone was recorded once. The CDR3 bases are TGTGCCAGCAGTCCCGACAGGGGGCTCTATGGCTACACCTTC. Residues: CASSPDRGLYGYTF. The chain is built from TRBV25-1 and TRBJ1-2; 10 nucleotides align to TRBD1. CDR3 size: 14 residues. Trimming cost V 5 bases and J 4 bases; bases outside gene matches: 4. Germline CDR1 reads MGHDK; CDR2 reads SYGVNS.

The chain couples TRBV7-9 to TRBJ2-2; D is tentatively TRBD1 or TRBD2 (5 bases each). Between the trimmed V and J ends, which lost 2 bases and 5 bases, there was a span of 15 bases. The CDR3 runs to 16 residues. Germline V gene lookup returns CDR1 SEHNR and CDR2 FQNEAQ (reference sequence). The CDR3 protein is CASSLNWDGWTGELFF. The DNA for the CDR3 is TGTGCCAGCAGCTTAAATTGGGACGGATGGACCGGGGAGCTGTTTTTT.